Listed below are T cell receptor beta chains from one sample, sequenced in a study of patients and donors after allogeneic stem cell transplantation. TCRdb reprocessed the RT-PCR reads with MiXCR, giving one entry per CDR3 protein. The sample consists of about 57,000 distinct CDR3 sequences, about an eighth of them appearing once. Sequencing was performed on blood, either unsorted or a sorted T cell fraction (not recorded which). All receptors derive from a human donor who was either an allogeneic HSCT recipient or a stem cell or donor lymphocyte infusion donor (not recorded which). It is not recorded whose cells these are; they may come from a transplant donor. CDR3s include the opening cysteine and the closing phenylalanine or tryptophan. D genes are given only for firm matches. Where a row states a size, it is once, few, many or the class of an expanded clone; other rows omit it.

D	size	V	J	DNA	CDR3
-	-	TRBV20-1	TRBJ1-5	TGCAGTGCTAGAGATAGGAGGGGGGATTATAGCAATCAGCCCCAGCATTTT	CSARDRRGDYSNQPQHF
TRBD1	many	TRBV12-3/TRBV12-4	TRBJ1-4	TGTGCCAGCGGTGGGACAGGGGGCGCGTGGAAACTGTTTTTT	CASGGTGGAWKLFF
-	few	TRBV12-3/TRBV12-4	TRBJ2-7	TGTGCCAGCAGCCCCTCAGGGGCATACTACGAGCAGTACTTC	CASSPSGAYYEQYF
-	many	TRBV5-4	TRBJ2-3	TGTGCCAGCAGCTTGGTTTCAGATACGCAGTATTTT	CASSLVSDTQYF
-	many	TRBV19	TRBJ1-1	TGTGCCAGTGCACTGACAGGCAACACTGAAGCTTTCTTT	CASALTGNTEAFF
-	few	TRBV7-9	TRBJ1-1	TGTGCCAGCAGCTTAGCGGCTAGACAAACCGCCAGTGAAGCTTTCTTT	CASSLAARQTASEAFF
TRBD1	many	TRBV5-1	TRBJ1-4	TGCGCCAGCAGCTTGCAGCAGGGGGCGGCTAATGAAAAACTGTTTTTT	CASSLQQGAANEKLFF
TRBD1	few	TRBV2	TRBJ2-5	TGTGCCAGCAGTGAAAAAACAGGGGGGGAGACCCAGTACTTC	CASSEKTGGETQYF
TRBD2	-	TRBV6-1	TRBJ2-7	TGTGCCAGCAGTGCCGACCCGACTAGCGGGTACGAGCAGTACTTC	CASSADPTSGYEQYF
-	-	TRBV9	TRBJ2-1	TGTGCCAGCAGCTCCGATAGCTACCCTACCTACAATGAGCAGTTCTTC	CASSSDSYPTYNEQFF